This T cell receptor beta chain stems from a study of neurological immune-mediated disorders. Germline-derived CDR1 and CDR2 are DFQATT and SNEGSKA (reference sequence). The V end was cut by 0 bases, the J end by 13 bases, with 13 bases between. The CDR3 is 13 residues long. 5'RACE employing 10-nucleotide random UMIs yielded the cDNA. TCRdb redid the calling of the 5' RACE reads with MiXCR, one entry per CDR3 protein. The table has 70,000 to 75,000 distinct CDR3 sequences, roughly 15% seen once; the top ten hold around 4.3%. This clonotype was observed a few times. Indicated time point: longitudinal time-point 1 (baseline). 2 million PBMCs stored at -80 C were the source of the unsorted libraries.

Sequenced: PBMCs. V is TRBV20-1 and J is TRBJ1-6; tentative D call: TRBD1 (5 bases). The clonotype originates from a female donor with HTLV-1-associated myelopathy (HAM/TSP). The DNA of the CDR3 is TGCAGTGCTAGAGACGGAGGAGGGGCTCCCCTCCACTTT. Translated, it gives CSARDGGGAPLHF.